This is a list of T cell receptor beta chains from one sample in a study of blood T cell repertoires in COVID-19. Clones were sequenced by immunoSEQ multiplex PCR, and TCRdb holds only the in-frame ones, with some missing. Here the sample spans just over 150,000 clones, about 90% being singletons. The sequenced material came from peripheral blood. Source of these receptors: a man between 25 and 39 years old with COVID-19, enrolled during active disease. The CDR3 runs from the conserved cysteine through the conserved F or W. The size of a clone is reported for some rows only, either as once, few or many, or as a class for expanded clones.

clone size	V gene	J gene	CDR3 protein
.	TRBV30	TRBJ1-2	CAWSVGGQGTNYGYTF
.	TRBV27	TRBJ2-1	CASSFEGWSYNEQFF
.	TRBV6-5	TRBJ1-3	CASSFQDTGNTIYF
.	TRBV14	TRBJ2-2	CASSHPGGRTGELFF
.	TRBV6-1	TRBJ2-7	CASSDVTQGSSYEQYF
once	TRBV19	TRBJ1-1	CASSPTHRVGEAFF
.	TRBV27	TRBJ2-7	CASGRDRIHEQYF
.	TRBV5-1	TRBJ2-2	CASASQGNTGELFF
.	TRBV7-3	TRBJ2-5	CASSYGQETQYF
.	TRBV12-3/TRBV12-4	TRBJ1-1	CASSSLGGEAFF
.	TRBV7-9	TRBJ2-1	CASSSRGGRPYNEQFF
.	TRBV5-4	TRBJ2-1	CASSFGGGPIYEQFF
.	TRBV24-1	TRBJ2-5	CATSVSGTGGIETQYF
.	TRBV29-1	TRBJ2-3	CSGDSPSTDTQYF
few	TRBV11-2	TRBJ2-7	CASSLEGADEQYF
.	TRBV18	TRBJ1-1	CASSPRDRGQNTEAFF
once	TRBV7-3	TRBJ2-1	CASSLGAVNEQFF
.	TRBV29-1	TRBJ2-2	CSVEITGGGELFF
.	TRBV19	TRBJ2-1	CASGRREFNNEQFF
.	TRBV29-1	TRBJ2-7	CSARGDRGGEQYF
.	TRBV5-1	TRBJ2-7	CASSLIQSWGGLEQYF
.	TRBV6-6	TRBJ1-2	CASSYLTANYGYTF
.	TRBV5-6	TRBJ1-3	CASSFDRGSGNTIYF
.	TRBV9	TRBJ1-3	CASSGQQASGNTIYF
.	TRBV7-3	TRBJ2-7	CASSLLVGGAYEQYF
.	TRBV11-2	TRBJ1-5	CASSLSDRGGNQPQHF
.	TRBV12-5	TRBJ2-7	CASGLVGTGSYEQYF
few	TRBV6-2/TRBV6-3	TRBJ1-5	CASSWDPGQDSTQPQHF
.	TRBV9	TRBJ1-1	CASSVAGDRVEAFF
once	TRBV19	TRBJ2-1	CASSIYGIYSYNEQFF